This record looks at one T cell receptor beta chain sequence and its context. The sample originates from a study of brain T cells in children with intractable seizures. Profiling relied on immunoSEQ multiplex PCR, and the TCRdb table lists in-frame clones only, not all of them. The profile covers under 150,000 clones, with around 94% appearing a single time and 3.8% taken by the ten largest. The sequenced cases were selected for having the highest brain T cell transcript signatures. The length of the CDR3 is 18 residues. Per germline, CDR1 GTSNPN and CDR2 SVGIG (reference sequence). Trimming cost V 1 base and J 2 bases, with 21 bases left between them.

This material consisted of peripheral blood, taken at surgery. The chain carries TRBV30 and TRBJ2-1; the D gene could be TRBD1 or TRBD2 (6 bases each). The TCR sequence derives from a boy in the first two years of life with hemimegalencephaly and intractable seizures. Written as DNA, the CDR3 is TGTGCCTGGAGTGCCCAATCCTGGGGGGCGGCAACCTACAATGAGCAGTTCTTC. Protein sequence: CAWSAQSWGAATYNEQFF.